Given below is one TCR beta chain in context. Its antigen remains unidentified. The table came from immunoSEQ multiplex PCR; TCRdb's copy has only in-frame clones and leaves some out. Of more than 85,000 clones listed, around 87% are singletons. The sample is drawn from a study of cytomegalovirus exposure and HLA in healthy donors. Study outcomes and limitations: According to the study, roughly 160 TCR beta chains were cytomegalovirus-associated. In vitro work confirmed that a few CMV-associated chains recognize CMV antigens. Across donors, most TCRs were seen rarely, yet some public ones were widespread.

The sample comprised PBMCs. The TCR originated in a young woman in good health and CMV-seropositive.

The CDR3 coding sequence is TGTGCCAGCAGAGACCAAGGTTGGAGAGTTTCCTACGAGCAGTACTTC. The encoded protein is CASRDQGWRVSYEQYF. The V gene is TRBV27, the J gene TRBJ2-7; D gene uncertain. The V end was cut by 6 bases, the J end by 1 base, with 19 bases between. This CDR3 spans 16 amino acids. Germline CDR1 is MNHEY and CDR2 is SMNVEV (reference sequence).